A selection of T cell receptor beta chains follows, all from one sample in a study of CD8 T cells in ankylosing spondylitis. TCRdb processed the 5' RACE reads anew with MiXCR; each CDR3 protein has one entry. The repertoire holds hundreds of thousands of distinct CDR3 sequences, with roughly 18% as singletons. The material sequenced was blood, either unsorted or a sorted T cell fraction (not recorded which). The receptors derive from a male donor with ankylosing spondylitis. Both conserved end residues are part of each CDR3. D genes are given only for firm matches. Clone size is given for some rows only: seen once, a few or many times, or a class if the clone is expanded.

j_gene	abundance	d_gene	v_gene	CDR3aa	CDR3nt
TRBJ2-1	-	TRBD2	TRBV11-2	CASSLVLQAGDEQFF	TGTGCCAGCAGCTTAGTTCTCCAAGCGGGAGATGAGCAGTTCTTC
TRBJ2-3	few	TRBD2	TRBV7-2	CASSPGTSGNTQYF	TGTGCCAGCAGCCCTGGGACTAGCGGTAACACGCAGTATTTT
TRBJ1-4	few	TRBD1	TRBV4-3	CASSQPGTGVGEKLFF	TGCGCCAGCAGCCAACCCGGGACAGGGGTTGGTGAAAAACTGTTTTTT
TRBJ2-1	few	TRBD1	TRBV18	CASSGQGSENEQFF	TGTGCCAGCTCAGGACAGGGGTCTGAAAATGAGCAGTTCTTC
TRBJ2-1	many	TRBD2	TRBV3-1	CASSRGLAYNEQFF	TGTGCCAGCAGCCGGGGACTAGCCTACAATGAGCAGTTCTTC
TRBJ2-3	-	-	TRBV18	CASSLQRTADTQYF	TGTGCCAGCTCACTTCAGAGGACTGCAGATACGCAGTATTTT
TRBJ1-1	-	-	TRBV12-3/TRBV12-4	CASSLARVVGALNTEAFF	TGTGCCAGCAGTTTAGCGAGGGTCGTGGGCGCCCTGAACACTGAAGCTTTCTTT
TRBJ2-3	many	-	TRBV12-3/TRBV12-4	CASTPSAGWTDTQYF	TGTGCCAGCACCCCGTCGGCGGGATGGACAGATACGCAGTATTTT
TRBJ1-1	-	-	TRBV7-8	CASSIQATNTEAFF	TGTGCCAGCAGCATTCAGGCTACCAACACTGAAGCTTTCTTT
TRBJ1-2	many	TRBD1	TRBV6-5	CASSSRQGALGYTF	TGTGCCAGCAGTTCCAGACAGGGGGCGCTTGGCTACACCTTC
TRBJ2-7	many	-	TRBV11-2	CASSLRATSTYEQYF	TGTGCCAGCAGCCTGCGGGCGACCTCTACCTACGAGCAGTACTTC
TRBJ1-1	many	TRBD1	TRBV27	CASSLRTGVSEAFF	TGTGCCAGCAGTTTAAGGACAGGGGTGTCTGAAGCTTTCTTT
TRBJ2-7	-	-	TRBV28	CASARLSYEQYF	TGTGCCAGCGCCCGATTATCCTACGAGCAGTACTTC
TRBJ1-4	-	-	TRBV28	CASSSGASGDEKLFF	TGTGCCAGCAGTTCCGGGGCCTCCGGTGATGAAAAACTGTTTTTT
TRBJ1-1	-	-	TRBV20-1	CSAFDRAKNTEAFF	TGCAGTGCCTTCGACCGGGCGAAGAACACTGAAGCTTTCTTT
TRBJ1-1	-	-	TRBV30	CACLRVPEAFF	TGTGCCTGCCTCAGGGTCCCTGAAGCTTTCTTT
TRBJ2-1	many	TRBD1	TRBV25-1	CASSEGRERGHNEQFF	TGTGCCAGCAGTGAAGGACGGGAAAGGGGGCACAATGAGCAGTTCTTC
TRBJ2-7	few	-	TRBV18	CASSPGRGTYEQYF	TGTGCCAGCTCACCAGGACGAGGAACCTACGAGCAGTACTTC
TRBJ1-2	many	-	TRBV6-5	CASSYRGGYGYTF	TGTGCCAGCAGTTACCGGGGGGGCTATGGCTACACCTTC
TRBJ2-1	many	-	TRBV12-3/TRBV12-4	CASSLTSSRQFF	TGTGCCAGCAGTTTAACTAGTTCGCGGCAGTTCTTC
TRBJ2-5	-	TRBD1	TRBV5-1	CASSSRDRGQETQYF	TGCGCCAGCAGCTCCCGGGACAGGGGCCAAGAGACCCAGTACTTC
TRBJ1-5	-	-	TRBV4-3	CASSQDRAGQPQHF	TGCGCCAGCAGCCAAGACAGGGCCGGTCAGCCCCAGCATTTT
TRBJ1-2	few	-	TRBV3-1	CASSQDHRPVGGYGYTF	TGTGCCAGCAGCCAAGATCATCGGCCCGTAGGGGGCTATGGCTACACCTTC
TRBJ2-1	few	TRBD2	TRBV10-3	CAISDSGRAQDRNNEQFF	TGTGCCATCAGTGATAGCGGGAGGGCCCAGGATCGAAACAATGAGCAGTTCTTC
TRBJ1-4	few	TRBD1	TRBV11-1	CASSLASTGMVSTNEKLFF	TGTGCCAGCAGCTTAGCGTCGACAGGGATGGTCTCAACTAATGAAAAACTGTTTTTT
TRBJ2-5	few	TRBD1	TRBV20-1	CSGLLRGLGETQYF	TGCAGTGGCCTCCTCAGGGGGTTAGGGGAGACCCAGTACTTC
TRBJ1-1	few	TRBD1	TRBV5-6	CASSGGQGNMDTEAFF	TGTGCCAGCAGCGGGGGACAGGGGAATATGGACACTGAAGCTTTCTTT
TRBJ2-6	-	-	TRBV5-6	CASSLRQGPSGANVLTF	TGTGCCAGCAGTCTGAGGCAGGGCCCTTCTGGGGCCAACGTCCTGACTTTC
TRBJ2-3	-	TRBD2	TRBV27	CASSLSGGGRVRYTQYF	TGTGCCAGCAGTTTATCGGGCGGCGGGAGGGTTCGATATACGCAGTATTTT
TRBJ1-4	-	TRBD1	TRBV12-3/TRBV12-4	CASSRNRGITNEKLFF	TGTGCCAGCAGTAGGAACAGGGGCATAACTAATGAAAAACTGTTTTTT
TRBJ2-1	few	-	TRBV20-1	CSASRGRGYNEQFF	TGCAGTGCTAGCCGGGGTAGGGGCTACAATGAGCAGTTCTTC
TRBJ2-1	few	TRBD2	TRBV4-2	CASSQARFTSGRGSYNEQFF	TGTGCCAGCAGCCAAGCGCGGTTTACTAGCGGGAGGGGGTCCTACAATGAGCAGTTCTTC
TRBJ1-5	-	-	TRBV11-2	CASSLDRSGRGTNQPQHF	TGTGCCAGCAGCTTAGATCGTTCTGGTCGGGGTACCAATCAGCCCCAGCATTTT
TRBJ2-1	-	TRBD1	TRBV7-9	CASSLMRAGNTGTGQFF	TGTGCCAGCAGCTTAATGAGAGCCGGCAATACCGGGACAGGGCAGTTCTTC
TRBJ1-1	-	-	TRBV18	CASSDQGGNTEAFF	TGTGCCAGCTCGGACCAAGGAGGGAACACTGAAGCTTTCTTT
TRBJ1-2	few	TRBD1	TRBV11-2	CASSLDWDRGRGDYGYTF	TGTGCCAGCAGCTTAGACTGGGACAGGGGGCGCGGGGACTATGGCTACACCTTC
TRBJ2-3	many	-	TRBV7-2	CASSYRTDTQYF	TGTGCCAGCAGCTACCGCACAGATACGCAGTATTTT
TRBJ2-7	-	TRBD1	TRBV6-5	CASSYGGQTYEQYF	TGTGCCAGCAGTTACGGGGGACAGACCTACGAGCAGTACTTC
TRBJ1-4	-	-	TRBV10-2	CASSDWTRNNEKLFF	TGCGCCAGCAGTGACTGGACACGTAATAATGAAAAACTGTTTTTT
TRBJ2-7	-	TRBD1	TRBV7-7	CASSPGTGGNNEQYF	TGTGCTAGCAGCCCCGGGACAGGGGGCAACAACGAGCAGTACTTC